Below, one T cell receptor (beta chain) is given with its context. This entry comes from a study of T cell changes during pregnancy in multiple sclerosis. CDR3 length: 14 residues. J lost 4 bases, V lost 4 bases, and 4 bases had no gene match. The germline gives CDR1 SGHRS, CDR2 YFSETQ. Assay: immunoSEQ multiplex PCR; the TCRdb copy retains only in-frame clones and omits some. This table has roughly 30,000 clones, around 88% appearing once. The material was CD4+ T cells from peripheral blood mononuclear cells, obtained in the first trimester of pregnancy. This receptor was identified in a female donor in good health, enrolled as a control in a pregnancy study. The chain couples TRBV5-1 to TRBJ2-3, with 9 bases identical to TRBD2. DNA of the CDR3: TGCGCCAGCAGCACCCGACTAGCGGCAGATACGCAGTATTTT. As protein: CASSTRLAADTQYF.